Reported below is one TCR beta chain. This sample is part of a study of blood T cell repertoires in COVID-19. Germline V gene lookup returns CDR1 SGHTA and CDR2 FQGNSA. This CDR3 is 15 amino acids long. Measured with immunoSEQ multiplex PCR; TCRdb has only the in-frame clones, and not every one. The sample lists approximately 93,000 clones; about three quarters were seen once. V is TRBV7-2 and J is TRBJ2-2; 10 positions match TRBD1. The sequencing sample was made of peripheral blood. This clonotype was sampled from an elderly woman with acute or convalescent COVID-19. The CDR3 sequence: CASSAGQGSTGELFF. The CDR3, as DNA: TGTGCAAGCTCCGCGGGACAGGGGTCAACCGGGGAGCTGTTTTTT.